This T cell receptor beta chain stems from a study of STAT5B mutations in CD4+ large granular lymphocyte leukemia. Recruitment of CD4+ T-LGLL patients was in Padova, Helsinki and Shinshu. In regard to this clone: Antigen: not known.

How the authors handled the data: Clonotypes above 5% were considered putative leukemic clones, totaling a few dozen. Some clones are missing from TCRdb's copy, which holds only in-frame ones; the method was immunoSEQ multiplex PCR. V, J and clone size derive from that table, while D and trimming were established from the DNA sequence. The data show about 4,600 clones, about four fifths seen once. General observations from the study: About 25% of private leukemic clonotypes occurred rarely in other patients' non-leukemic repertoires.

Sequencing was done on a sample of PBMCs. The sequence was obtained from an older man with CD4+ T-cell large granular lymphocyte leukemia.

In DNA form, the CDR3 reads TGTGCCAGCAGTTTTGTACAGGGGGCGCCGCACGAGCAGTACTTC. Translation gives CASSFVQGAPHEQYF. V gene TRBV6-1 combines with J gene TRBJ2-7, with 9 bases aligning to TRBD1. Germline V gene data show CDR1 as MNHNS and CDR2 as SASEGT. This CDR3 region has 15 residues. The V and J ends lost 5 bases and 5 bases, in that order; junction bases with no gene match: 10.